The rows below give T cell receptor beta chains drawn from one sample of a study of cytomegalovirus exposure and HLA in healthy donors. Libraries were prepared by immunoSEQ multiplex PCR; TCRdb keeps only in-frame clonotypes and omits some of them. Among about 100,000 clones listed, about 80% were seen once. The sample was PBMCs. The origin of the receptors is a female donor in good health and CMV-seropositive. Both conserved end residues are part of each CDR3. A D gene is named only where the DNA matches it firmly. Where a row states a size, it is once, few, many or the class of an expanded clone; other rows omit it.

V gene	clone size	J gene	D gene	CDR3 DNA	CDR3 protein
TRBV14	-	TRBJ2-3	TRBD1	TGTGCCAGCAGCCAAGGGGGACAGTGGCGATCAACAGATACGCAGTATTTT	CASSQGGQWRSTDTQYF
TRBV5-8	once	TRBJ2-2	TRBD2	TGTGCCAGCAGTGGTACCCGGACTAGCGGGAACACCGGGGAGCTGTTTTTT	CASSGTRTSGNTGELFF
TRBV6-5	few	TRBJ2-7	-	TGTGCCAGCAGTCCAACGACAGTTTCCTACGAGCAGTACTTC	CASSPTTVSYEQYF
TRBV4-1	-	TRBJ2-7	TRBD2	TGCGCCAGCAGCCAGGAAGCGGGCACAGGGCTAGCGGGACGTTCCTACGAGCAGTACTTC	CASSQEAGTGLAGRSYEQYF
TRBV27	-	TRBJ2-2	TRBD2	TGTGCCAGCTGGAGCGGGAGGATCGGCGGGGAGCTGTTTTTT	CASWSGRIGGELFF
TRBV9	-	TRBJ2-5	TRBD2	TGTGCCAGCAGCGTGACGATAGCGGGGGCCCGGGAGACCCAGTACTTC	CASSVTIAGARETQYF
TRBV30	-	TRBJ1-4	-	TGTGCCTGGAGCGCGACCGCAGGGGTTCCAACTAATGAAAAACTGTTTTTT	CAWSATAGVPTNEKLFF
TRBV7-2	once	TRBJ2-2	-	TGTGCCAGCAGCACCCGACAGGGAGGTACCGGGGAGCTGTTTTTT	CASSTRQGGTGELFF
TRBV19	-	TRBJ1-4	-	TGTGCCAGTAGTGGGAGTACACTCCCTTCGGAAAAACTGTTTTTT	CASSGSTLPSEKLFF
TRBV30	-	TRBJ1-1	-	TGTGCCTGGGCCGGGCAGGGCGTGAATCCTGAAGCTTTCTTT	CAWAGQGVNPEAFF
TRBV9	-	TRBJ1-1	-	TGTGCCAGCAGCGCAACATCGAACACTGAAGCTTTCTTT	CASSATSNTEAFF
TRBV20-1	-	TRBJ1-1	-	TGCAGTGCTAGCCCGGGAGTTGAAGCTTTCTTT	CSASPGVEAFF
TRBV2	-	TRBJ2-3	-	TGTGCCAGCACCGGAGATACGCAGTATTTT	CASTGDTQYF
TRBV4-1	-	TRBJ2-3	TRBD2	TGCGCCAGCAGCCAAGATCGTAGCGGGAGAACAGATACGCAGTATTTT	CASSQDRSGRTDTQYF
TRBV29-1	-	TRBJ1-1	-	TGCAGCGTTGGAGCCGGGACTGAAGCTTTCTTT	CSVGAGTEAFF
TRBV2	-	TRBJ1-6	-	TGTGCCAGCAGTTCGAATGGCCCCTCACCCCTCCACTTT	CASSSNGPSPLHF
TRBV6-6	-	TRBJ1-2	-	TGTGCCAGCAGTTACCAAAATGGCTACACCTTC	CASSYQNGYTF
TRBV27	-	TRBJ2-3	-	TGTGCCAGCAGGGACAGCCAAACTAGCACAGATACGCAGTATTTT	CASRDSQTSTDTQYF
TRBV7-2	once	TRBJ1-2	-	TGTGCCAGCAGTCAAGACAGGGGCTACACCTTC	CASSQDRGYTF
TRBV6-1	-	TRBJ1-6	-	TGTGCCAGCAGCCACGGGGGAGAGCCCCTCCACTTT	CASSHGGEPLHF
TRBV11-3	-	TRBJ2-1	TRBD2	TGTGCCAGCAGCCCAACCCCGGGGGGGACTAGTAATGAGCAGTTCTTC	CASSPTPGGTSNEQFF
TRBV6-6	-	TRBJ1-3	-	TGTGCCAGCAGTTTCGGAGCCGGGGACACCATATATTTT	CASSFGAGDTIYF
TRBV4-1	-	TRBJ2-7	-	TGCGCCAGCAGCCAAGTTGGGCAGGTTAGGTACGAGCAGTACTTC	CASSQVGQVRYEQYF
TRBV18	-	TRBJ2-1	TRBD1	TGTGCCAGCTCCGTCAGAAGGACAGGGGAGGATGAGCAGTTCTTC	CASSVRRTGEDEQFF
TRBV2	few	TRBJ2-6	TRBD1	TGTGCCAGCAGTCTAACCGGGACAGTAGCTGGGGCCAACGTCCTGACTTTC	CASSLTGTVAGANVLTF
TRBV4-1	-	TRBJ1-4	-	TGCGCCAGCAGCCAGGGGGGGGCTGAAAAACTGTTTTTT	CASSQGGAEKLFF
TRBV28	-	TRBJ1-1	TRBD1	TGTGCCAGCAGCTTCCCCCGACAGGGCATGAACACTGAAGCTTTCTTT	CASSFPRQGMNTEAFF
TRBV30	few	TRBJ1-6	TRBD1	TGTGCCTGGGAGACAGGGGGGAATTCACCCCTCCACTTT	CAWETGGNSPLHF
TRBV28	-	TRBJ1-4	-	TGTGCCAGCAGTCGGGGGGGGGTAAAACTGTTTTTT	CASSRGGVKLFF
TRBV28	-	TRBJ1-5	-	TGTGCCAGCAGTGACCTTCCGGACACACCCCAGCATTTT	CASSDLPDTPQHF
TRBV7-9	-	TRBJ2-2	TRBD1	TGTGCCAGCAGCCTGGACAGGGCGGGCACCGGGGAGCTGTTTTTT	CASSLDRAGTGELFF
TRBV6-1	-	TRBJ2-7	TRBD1	TGTGCCAGCGGCCGGGACAGGGTGGGCGAGCAGTACTTC	CASGRDRVGEQYF
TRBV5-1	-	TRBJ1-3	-	TGCGCCAGCAGCCCCCGGGGGGGCACTGGAAACACCATATATTTT	CASSPRGGTGNTIYF
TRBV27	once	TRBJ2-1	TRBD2	TGTGCCAGCAGGCCCGGGACTAGCGTTATCAATGAGCAGTTCTTC	CASRPGTSVINEQFF
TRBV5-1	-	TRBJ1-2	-	TGCGCCAGCCAGAGAGGAACGGGAGTCGGGGGCTACACCTTC	CASQRGTGVGGYTF
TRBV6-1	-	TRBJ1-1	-	TGTGCCAGTATATGGCAGGGAACTGAAGCTTTCTTT	CASIWQGTEAFF
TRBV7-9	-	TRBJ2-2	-	TGTGCCAGCAGCTTAGTTGGGCAGCTGAACACCGGGGAGCTGTTTTTT	CASSLVGQLNTGELFF
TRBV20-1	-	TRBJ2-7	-	TGCAGTGCTAGGGAGTCTTACGAGCAGTACTTC	CSARESYEQYF
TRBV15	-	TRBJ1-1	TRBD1	TGTGCCACCAGCAGCGTATACTCACAGGGGGCGGCTGAAGCTTTCTTT	CATSSVYSQGAAEAFF
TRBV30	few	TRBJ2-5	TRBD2	TGTGCCTGCCGGACTAGCGGGGGGCAAGAGACCCAGTACTTC	CACRTSGGQETQYF
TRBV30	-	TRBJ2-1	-	TGTGCCTGGGGAGGACTGAGCAATGAGCAGTTCTTC	CAWGGLSNEQFF
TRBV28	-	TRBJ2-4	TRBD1	TGTGCCAGCAGAGGGACAGGGTCAAACATTCAGTACTTC	CASRGTGSNIQYF
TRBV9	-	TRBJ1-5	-	TGTGCCAGCAGCGTAGCAGCAGGGTATGGTCAGCCCCAGCATTTT	CASSVAAGYGQPQHF
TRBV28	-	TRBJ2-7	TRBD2	TGTGCCAGCACCAGTATCCGGACTAGCGGGAGGGCCTACGAGCAGTACTTC	CASTSIRTSGRAYEQYF
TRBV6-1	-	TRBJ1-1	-	TGTGCCAGCCTCGCTGGGGCAGGGTCTGGTCGAGAAGCTTTCTTT	CASLAGAGSGREAFF
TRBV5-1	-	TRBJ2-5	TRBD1	TGCGCCAGCGCCAGGGACAGCTTAGAAGAGACCCAGTACTTC	CASARDSLEETQYF
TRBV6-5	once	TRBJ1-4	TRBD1	TGTGCCAGCAGTTGGGGACAGGGCAACACTAATGAAAAACTGTTTTTT	CASSWGQGNTNEKLFF
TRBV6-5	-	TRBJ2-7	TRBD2	TGTGCCAGCAGTTTTAGCGGGAGGCTGGGAGAGCAGTACTTC	CASSFSGRLGEQYF
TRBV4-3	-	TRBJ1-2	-	TGCGCCAGCAGCCAAGAGGGGTTGGGGAGCTATGGCTACACCTTC	CASSQEGLGSYGYTF
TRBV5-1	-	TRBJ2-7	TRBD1	TGCGCCAGCAGCACCGGGACAGGGGGCCACGAGCAGTACTTC	CASSTGTGGHEQYF
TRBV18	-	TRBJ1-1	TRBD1	TGTGCCAGCTCAAGCGACAGGGTACACACTGAAGCTTTCTTT	CASSSDRVHTEAFF
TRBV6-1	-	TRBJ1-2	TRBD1	TGTGCCAGCAGTGTAGGGACAGGGGATGGCTACACCTTC	CASSVGTGDGYTF
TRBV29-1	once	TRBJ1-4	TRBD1	TGCAGCGCTGCAGGGACAGGAGGGGAAAAACTGTTTTTT	CSAAGTGGEKLFF
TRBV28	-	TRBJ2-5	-	TGTGCCAGCAGAGACAGCCATGGGACCCAGTACTTC	CASRDSHGTQYF